Below are 20 T cell receptor beta chains sequenced from a single sample in a study of blood T cell repertoires in COVID-19. Using immunoSEQ multiplex PCR, the repertoire was profiled, and TCRdb retains in-frame clones only, with some absent. The data show roughly 200,000 clones, approximately 90% seen once. Specimen: peripheral blood. Receptors were obtained from a woman between 25 and 40 years old with active or convalescent COVID-19.

V usage is TRBV5-5 and J usage is TRBJ1-5; unclear D gene. V was shortened by 1 base and J by 7 bases, with 12 bases between the two germline ends. The CDR3 sequence is 14 residues long. Germline CDR1 SGHKS, CDR2 YYEKEE (reference sequence). The chain's CDR3 is CASSLYHAEQPQHF. The CDR3 DNA is TGTGCCAGCAGCTTGTACCACGCCGAGCAGCCCCAGCATTTT.

The CDR3 sequence is CASSLGGLMNEKLFF. The CDR3 DNA follows: TGTGCCAGCAGCTTGGGGGGACTGATGAATGAAAAACTGTTTTTT. The chain combines TRBV5-4 with TRBJ1-4; a possible D gene is TRBD1 (5 bases). Trimming took 0 bases from V and 5 from J, leaving 11 bases between them. The CDR3 contains 15 residues. In germline, CDR1 is SGHNT, CDR2 YYREEE (reference sequence).

This chain connects TRBV10-3 to TRBJ2-1, with 11 nucleotides matching TRBD2. Germline loops: CDR1 ENHRY, CDR2 SYGVKD. V gave up 3 bases and J gave up 6 bases; unmatched junction bases: 7. The CDR3 is 16 residues long. This chain's CDR3 is CAISDPGLAVTNEQFF. DNA of the CDR3: TGTGCCATCAGTGACCCGGGACTAGCGGTAACCAATGAGCAGTTCTTC.

The chain couples TRBV27 to TRBJ2-7; D might be TRBD2 (6 bases). V lost 8 bases and J lost 4, with 18 bases in between. Germline V lookup: CDR1 MNHEY, CDR2 SMNVEV (reference sequence). This CDR3 has 14 residues. CDR3 nucleotides: TGTGCCAGCCGTATCGGGACTCGGGGGTACGAGCAGTACTTC. Residues: CASRIGTRGYEQYF.

The chain combines TRBV9 with TRBJ1-1, with 9 bases that match TRBD1. V trimming: 0 bases; J trimming: 7 bases; junction bases outside the gene matches: 4. The V gene's germline CDR1 is SGDLS and CDR2 YYNGEE. The CDR3 extends over 14 amino acids. Here the CDR3 DNA reads TGTGCCAGCAGCGTAGATGGGACAGGGAATGAAGCTTTCTTT. This sequence encodes CASSVDGTGNEAFF.

The chain combines TRBV30 with TRBJ2-3; the match to TRBD2 covers 13 bases. The CDR3 runs 17 residues. V shed 0 bases, J shed 6 bases, and the junction held 9 bases outside the gene matches. Germline CDR1 reads GTSNPN; CDR2 reads SVGIG (reference sequence). CDR3 sequence reads: CAWSVRRTSGGRDTQYF. Written as DNA, the CDR3 is TGTGCCTGGAGTGTACGGAGGACTAGCGGGGGTCGCGATACGCAGTATTTT.

V gene TRBV18 combines with J gene TRBJ2-3; 9 bases map to TRBD2. Germline CDR1 is KGHSH and CDR2 is LQKENI. Trimming removed 1 base from V and 0 bases from J; junction bases left unmatched: 8. The CDR3 is made up of 18 amino acids. This CDR3 reads CASSPQQAGGPSTDTQYF. The DNA for the CDR3 is TGTGCCAGCTCACCACAACAAGCGGGGGGCCCGAGCACAGATACGCAGTATTTT.

This clone has just one count. This chain uses TRBV18 with TRBJ1-6, with a weak D call TRBD1 (5 bases). CDR1 is KGHSH and CDR2 is LQKENI in the germline V gene. Trimming stripped 1 base from V and 8 bases from J, with 21 bases between. This CDR3 spans 18 amino acids. As DNA, the CDR3 is TGTGCCAGCTCACCACTGGGTGGGGCCGCCCCCTTCCATTCACCCCTCCACTTT. It codes for CASSPLGGAAPFHSPLHF.

The chain joins TRBV20-1 to TRBJ2-7; D is perhaps TRBD2 (5 bases). Germline V gene data show CDR1 as DFQATT and CDR2 as SNEGSKA (reference sequence). Trimming shortened V by 3 bases and J by 12 bases, and 18 bases separated the two germline ends. CDR3 length: 12 residues. This chain's CDR3 is CSASFLGREWYF. The CDR3, as DNA: TGCAGTGCTAGTTTTCTTGGACGGGAATGGTACTTC.

V is TRBV9 and J is TRBJ2-3, with D perhaps TRBD2 (6 bases). V lost 0 bases and J lost 1, with 9 bases in between. The CDR3 sequence is 15 residues long. Germline V CDR1 and CDR2: SGDLS, YYNGEE. The CDR3 nucleotides read TGTGCCAGCAGCGTAGAGGCTAGCGGCACAGATACGCAGTATTTT. Its protein product is CASSVEASGTDTQYF.

This chain connects TRBV18 to TRBJ1-3; D ambiguous. CDR3 length: 17 amino acids. Germline V gene lookup returns CDR1 KGHSH and CDR2 LQKENI. V was cut by 2 bases and J by 2 bases, with 16 bases left in between. The CDR3 DNA reads TGTGCCAGCTCACCATCTCCCCCCCTGGGCGCTGGAAACACCATATATTTT. Translation gives CASSPSPPLGAGNTIYF.

The genes are TRBV9 and TRBJ2-2; D gene uncertain. Looked up from germline, CDR1 is SGDLS and CDR2 is YYNGEE. The CDR3 has 13 amino acids. Trimming shortened V by 4 bases and J by 2 bases, and 6 bases separated the two germline ends. DNA for the CDR3: TGTGCCAGCAGCCTACTAAACACCGGGGAGCTGTTTTTT. Amino acids: CASSLLNTGELFF.

This clone showed up just a few times. The chain couples TRBV2 to TRBJ2-2; 16 nucleotides agree with TRBD2. The junction had 5 bases not matched to a gene; V was cut back by 8 bases and J by 5 bases. The CDR3 has 16 amino acids. CDR1 is SNHLY and CDR2 is FYNNEI in the germline V gene. CDR3 bases: TGTGCCAGCGGGGGACTAGCGGGAGGGGGAACCGGGGAGCTGTTTTTT. Encoded protein: CASGGLAGGGTGELFF.

This clone has just a few counts. The gene calls are TRBV5-6 and TRBJ2-7, with D unclear. The V gene lost 1 base and the J gene lost 7 bases, with 9 bases spanning the gap. This CDR3 has 12 residues. Germline V CDR1 and CDR2: SGHDT, YYEEEE. CDR3 coding DNA: TGTGCCAGCAGCTTGACGGGTAATGAGCAGTACTTC. Its protein is CASSLTGNEQYF.

CDR3 coding DNA: TGTGCCAGCAGTTACGACAGGGCGACTCAGCCCCAGCATTTT. This translates into CASSYDRATQPQHF. The chain recombines TRBV27 with TRBJ1-5; the match to TRBD1 covers 7 bases. The V segment lost 4 bases and the J segment 6 bases; nucleotides outside the gene matches: 6. The germline V gene has CDR1 MNHEY and CDR2 SMNVEV (reference sequence). The CDR3 has 14 residues.

The rearrangement uses TRBV6-5 and TRBJ2-3; 7 bases agree with TRBD1. With V trimmed by 0 bases and J by 4 bases, 7 bases remained unmatched. Germline CDR1 is MNHEY and CDR2 is SVGAGI. The CDR3 extends over 16 amino acids. CDR3 nucleotide sequence: TGTGCCAGCAGTTACTCGGACAGGACCGTTGCAGATACGCAGTATTTT. Its protein product is CASSYSDRTVADTQYF.

V gene TRBV6-4 combines with J gene TRBJ1-1; D is perhaps TRBD1 (5 bases). CDR1 is MRHNA and CDR2 is SNTAGT in the germline V gene. The CDR3 covers 13 residues. V gave up 11 bases and J gave up 1 base, with 14 bases separating them. CDR3 nucleotides: TGTGCCGCCAGGGCAAATGGGAACACTGAAGCTTTCTTT. Its translation is CAARANGNTEAFF.

This clone was seen a single time. The J gene is TRBJ2-1, the V gene TRBV29-1; 9 nucleotides agree with TRBD2. This CDR3 has 14 amino acids. The ends lost 6 bases at V and 7 bases at J; junction bases unmatched: 10. Germline V CDR1 and CDR2: SQVTM, ANQGSEA. The CDR3 sequence is CSVPNISGRNEQFF. DNA for the CDR3: TGCAGCGTGCCCAATATTAGCGGGAGAAATGAGCAGTTCTTC.

The V call is TRBV7-9, the J call TRBJ2-7; a possible D gene is TRBD2 (5 bases). The V gene lost 11 bases and the J gene lost 6 bases, with 8 bases spanning the gap. CDR3 length: 9 residues. Germline V CDR1 and CDR2: SEHNR, FQNEAQ (reference sequence). The CDR3: CASGSEQYF. The CDR3 nucleotides are TGTGCCTCGGGGTCCGAGCAGTACTTC.

J is TRBJ1-2 and V is TRBV5-4; 8 bases agree with TRBD1. Germline V gene sequence: CDR1 SGHNT, CDR2 YYREEE (reference sequence). The CDR3 runs to 14 residues. The junction had 6 bases not matched to a gene; V was cut back by 3 bases and J by 5 bases. The CDR3 DNA is TGTGCCAGCAGCTCTGGACAGGGTTCGTATGGCTACACCTTC. Amino acids: CASSSGQGSYGYTF.